The rows below give T cell receptor beta chains drawn from one sample of a study of radiotherapy plus CTLA-4 blockade in lung cancer. Data came from immunoSEQ multiplex PCR; TCRdb stores just in-frame clones and leaves some out. The sample gives about 87,000 clones, around nine tenths of which show up once; roughly a sixth is in the top ten. The starting material was peripheral blood, obtained from a patient treated with radiotherapy plus ipilimumab. The receptors come from a human donor with non-small cell lung cancer that progressed on radiotherapy plus ipilimumab. Both conserved end residues are part of each CDR3. The order of the fields is V gene, J gene, clone size, D gene, CDR3 protein, CDR3 DNA. The D gene is left open where the match is weak. Not all rows give a size; the values are once, few, many and, for expanded clones, a class.

TRBV29-1,TRBJ1-2,once,.,CSVEGGGYGYGYTF,TGCAGCGTTGAAGGAGGGGGATATGGCTATGGCTACACCTTC
TRBV10-3,TRBJ2-1,.,TRBD2,CAISPTGRGGLGEQFF,TGTGCCATCAGCCCGACCGGGCGGGGGGGCCTCGGGGAGCAGTTCTTC
TRBV19,TRBJ2-7,.,TRBD2,CASSSTSAFGGEQYF,TGTGCCAGTAGTAGTACTAGCGCCTTCGGGGGTGAGCAGTACTTC
TRBV11-3,TRBJ1-1,.,.,CASSSGRGLNTEAFF,TGTGCCAGCAGCTCCGGGAGAGGACTGAACACTGAAGCTTTCTTT
TRBV10-3,TRBJ2-1,.,.,CAIARQQTYANEQFF,TGTGCCATCGCCAGGCAGCAGACCTACGCCAATGAGCAGTTCTTC
TRBV19,TRBJ2-3,.,.,CASSIPRTEGADTQYF,TGTGCCAGTAGTATCCCCAGGACGGAGGGAGCAGATACGCAGTATTTT
TRBV5-4,TRBJ2-5,.,.,CASSPRGGLETQYF,TGTGCCAGCAGCCCGAGGGGGGGGCTAGAGACCCAGTACTTC
TRBV5-1,TRBJ2-1,.,TRBD2,CASSPLPAGLVDEQFF,TGCGCCAGCAGCCCCTTACCCGCGGGACTAGTCGATGAGCAGTTCTTC
TRBV19,TRBJ2-1,few,TRBD1,CASSIDGGYRGGSSYNEQFF,TGTGCCAGTAGTATAGATGGGGGCTACAGGGGTGGAAGCTCCTACAATGAGCAGTTCTTC
TRBV6-6,TRBJ2-7,.,.,CASSRSNYEQYF,TGTGCCAGCAGCCGCTCCAACTACGAGCAGTACTTC
TRBV6-1,TRBJ1-5,.,.,CASSENRNQPQHF,TGTGCCAGCAGTGAGAATCGGAATCAGCCCCAGCATTTT
TRBV7-9,TRBJ2-7,.,.,CASSLGQNSYEQYF,TGTGCCAGCAGCTTAGGGCAGAACTCCTACGAGCAGTACTTC
TRBV6-5,TRBJ1-5,.,.,CASSRGGPEPQHF,TGTGCCAGCAGCCGGGGAGGGCCCGAGCCCCAGCATTTT
TRBV27,TRBJ2-5,.,.,CASSFGGKETQYF,TGTGCCAGCAGTTTCGGGGGTAAAGAGACCCAGTACTTC
TRBV4-3,TRBJ2-1,once,.,CASSQEAYNEQFF,TGCGCCAGCAGCCAAGAGGCCTACAATGAGCAGTTCTTC
TRBV11-2,TRBJ1-5,once,TRBD1,CASSLEGQPYNQPQHF,TGTGCCAGCAGCTTAGAGGGACAGCCTTACAATCAGCCCCAGCATTTT
TRBV5-6,TRBJ2-5,.,.,CASSLGQESQYF,TGTGCCAGCAGCTTGGGGCAAGAGTCCCAGTACTTC
TRBV29-1,TRBJ2-3,.,.,CSVEGVQITDTQYF,TGCAGCGTTGAAGGGGTGCAAATCACAGATACGCAGTATTTT
TRBV7-3,TRBJ2-2,.,.,CASSPRTAPNTGELFF,TGTGCCAGCAGCCCCCGTACGGCCCCGAACACCGGGGAGCTGTTTTTT
TRBV7-2,TRBJ1-2,.,.,CASSFRGSTVNYGYTF,TGTGCCAGCAGTTTTAGGGGGTCTACAGTAAACTATGGCTACACCTTC
TRBV7-3,TRBJ2-7,.,.,CASSLKGGADAEQYF,TGTGCCAGCAGCTTAAAAGGTGGTGCGGACGCCGAGCAGTACTTC
TRBV19,TRBJ2-2,.,.,CARRLCAPRTGELFF,TGTGCCAGGAGGCTCTGTGCCCCGAGGACCGGGGAGCTGTTTTTT
TRBV29-1,TRBJ1-1,.,TRBD1,CSAQTGGLTEAFF,TGCAGCGCCCAGACAGGGGGCTTGACTGAAGCTTTCTTT